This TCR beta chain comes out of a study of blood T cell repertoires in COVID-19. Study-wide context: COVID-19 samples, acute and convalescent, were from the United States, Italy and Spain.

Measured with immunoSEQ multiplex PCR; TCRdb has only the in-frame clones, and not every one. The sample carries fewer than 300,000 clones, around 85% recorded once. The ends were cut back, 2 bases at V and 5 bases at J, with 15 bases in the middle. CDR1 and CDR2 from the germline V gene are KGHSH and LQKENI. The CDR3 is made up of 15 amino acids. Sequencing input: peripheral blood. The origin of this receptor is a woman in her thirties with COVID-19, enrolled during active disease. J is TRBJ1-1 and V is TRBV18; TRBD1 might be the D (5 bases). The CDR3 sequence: CASSPSRTQGTEAFF. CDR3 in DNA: TGTGCCAGCTCACCAAGTCGGACCCAGGGTACTGAAGCTTTCTTT.